This entry features one T cell receptor beta chain sequence. What it binds is unknown. This specimen belongs to a study of regulatory T cells in long-lasting Graves disease. Broader study findings: Persistent Graves' patients showed less TCR diversity than newly diagnosed ones.

CDR1 SNHLY and CDR2 FYNNEI come from the germline V gene. The CDR3 runs to 12 residues. V was cut by 8 bases and J by 5 bases, with 10 bases left in between. CDR3 regions were amplified by Arm-PCR using iRepertoire HTBI primers to build TCR beta libraries. TCRdb re-derived calls from the multiplex PCR reads in MiXCR, one entry per CDR3 protein. The data hold some 450,000 distinct CDR3 sequences, with about 25% observed a single time. Stated time point: persistent/refractory GD, antithyroid drugs over 5 years with positive TRAb. PBMCs provided the RNA from which the TCR library was made. The clonotype was recovered from a female donor with Graves disease. This sequence joins TRBV2 and TRBJ2-1; a possible D gene is TRBD2 (6 bases). Sample: peripheral blood mononuclear cells (PBMCs), taken when the disease was refractory, from a patient treated with antithyroid drugs. DNA for the CDR3: TGTGCCAGCGAGGGGACTCACAATGAGCAGTTCTTC. Its translation is CASEGTHNEQFF.